These T cell receptor beta chains were read from a single sample in a study of blood T cell repertoires in COVID-19. TCRdb's copy holds only in-frame clones and misses some; the assay was immunoSEQ multiplex PCR. The data contain 200,000 to 300,000 clones, roughly 86% of them singletons. Sequencing was carried out using PBMCs or T cells enriched from blood (not recorded which). All receptors come from a woman between 18 and 29 years old who had recovered from COVID-19. Both conserved end residues are trimmed from each CDR3. The D gene is left open where the match is weak.

TRBJ2-7 | TRBD1 | TRBV3-1/TRBV3-2 | ASSQDKAGGASYEQY
TRBJ2-7 | TRBD1 | TRBV5-5 | ASSRDSATEQY
TRBJ2-2 | TRBD2 | TRBV6-5 | ASSYEIAGDTGELF
TRBJ1-6 | - | TRBV21-1 | ASSKGLCQVRLTLH
TRBJ2-6 | TRBD2 | TRBV5-4 | ASSGGLAGSSGANVLT
TRBJ1-2 | - | TRBV27 | ASSLLGGYGYT
TRBJ1-1 | TRBD1 | TRBV27 | ATSWTGGAYTEAF
TRBJ2-7 | - | TRBV10-2 | ASSEELARLHEQY
TRBJ1-5 | TRBD1 | TRBV10-2 | ASTLTGDSNQPQH
TRBJ1-5 | - | TRBV30 | AWSPRVEQPQH
TRBJ2-5 | - | TRBV14 | ASSQEIYAVGETQY
TRBJ2-1 | TRBD2 | TRBV5-1 | ASSFLAGGDNEQF
TRBJ1-4 | - | TRBV28 | ASSLVPKEEKLF
TRBJ2-3 | TRBD2 | TRBV28 | ASRPEGTSGTPDTQY
TRBJ1-5 | TRBD1 | TRBV30 | AWGLGQGDQPQH